This TCR beta chain was captured in a study of cytomegalovirus exposure and HLA in healthy donors. Regarding the study as a whole: Subsequent analysis revealed that first-cohort TCR clusters tended to co-occur in the 95 to 150 validation repertoires. In vitro checks showed that a few CMV-associated chains really do target CMV antigens.

Of note for this clone: The target antigen is unknown.

The method was immunoSEQ multiplex PCR; TCRdb's version includes in-frame clones alone and lacks a portion of them. The data show about 160,000 clones, roughly 84% seen once. This CDR3 has 16 residues. The V gene's germline CDR1 is SGHVS and CDR2 FQNEAQ. J was trimmed by 4 bases and V by 5 bases; bases with no gene match: 9. J is TRBJ1-3 and V is TRBV7-8; 9 positions match TRBD1. The clonotype comes from a man between 25 and 39 years old in good health and CMV-seropositive. Input material: PBMCs. CDR3 protein: CASSPRTGVSGNTIYF. The CDR3 DNA sequence: TGTGCCAGCAGCCCCCGGACAGGGGTGTCGGGAAACACCATATATTTT.